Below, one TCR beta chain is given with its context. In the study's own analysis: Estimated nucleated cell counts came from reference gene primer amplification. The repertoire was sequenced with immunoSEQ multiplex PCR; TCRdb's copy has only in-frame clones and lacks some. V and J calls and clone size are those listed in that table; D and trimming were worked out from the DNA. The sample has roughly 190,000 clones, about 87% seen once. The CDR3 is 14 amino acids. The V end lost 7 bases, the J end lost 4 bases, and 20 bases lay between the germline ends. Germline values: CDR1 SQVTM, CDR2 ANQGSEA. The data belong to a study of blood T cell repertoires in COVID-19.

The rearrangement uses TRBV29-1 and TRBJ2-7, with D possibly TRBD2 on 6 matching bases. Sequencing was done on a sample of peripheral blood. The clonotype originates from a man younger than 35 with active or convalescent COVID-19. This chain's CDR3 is CSGGASDNNYEQYF. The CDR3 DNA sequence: TGCAGCGGTGGGGCTAGCGACAACAATTACGAGCAGTACTTC.